This entry describes one T cell receptor (beta chain). Antigen specificity is unknown. Regarding treatment: oral pan-JAK inhibitor, 5-10 mg twice daily. This specimen comes from a study of CD8+ T cells in alopecia areata. Study-wide points: The presence of one nonresponder keeps the tie between baseline CD8+ expansion and response uncertain. For patients receiving tofacitinib, scalp clonality and expanded CD8+ clones among the top 100 significantly decreased.

After isolation, RNA underwent reverse transcription to generate cDNA as the sequencing template. Clones were sequenced by immunoSEQ multiplex PCR, and TCRdb holds only the in-frame ones, with some missing. The table lists about 120,000 clones, 55% to 60% of them singletons, with 3% to 4% in the top ten. The receptor was isolated from a human donor with alopecia areata. Sequencing used CD4+ T cells sorted from blood, obtained at week 24, from a patient treated with tofacitinib.

The CDR3 loop is CASSQARFGEQYF. The CDR3 region has the DNA TGTGCCAGCAGCCAGGCTCGATTTGGCGAGCAGTACTTC. The rearrangement uses TRBV4-2 and TRBJ2-7; the D is unclear. Germline V gives CDR1 LGHNA, CDR2 YNFKEQ. The CDR3 runs to 13 residues. With 3 bases removed from V and 6 bases from J, the gap between germline ends came to 12 bases.